The rows below give T cell receptor beta chains drawn from one sample of a study of control samples from healthy donors and cancer patients. Libraries were prepared by immunoSEQ multiplex PCR; TCRdb keeps only in-frame clonotypes and omits some of them. Of roughly 80,000 clones in the sample, approximately 92% are singletons; the top ten hold 5.8%. Material for sequencing was blood. The receptors were gathered from a woman between 55 and 75 years old in good health. Both conserved end residues are part of each CDR3. Each record gives: clone size, D gene, J gene, V gene, CDR3 DNA, CDR3 protein. D genes are given only for firm matches. Clone size is shown for a subset of rows, as once, few, many or a class of expanded clone.

-,TRBD1,TRBJ1-2,TRBV28,TGTGCCAGCAGGCTTCAGGGACAGGGCCATGGCTACACCTTC,CASRLQGQGHGYTF
few,TRBD1,TRBJ1-5,TRBV5-6,TGTGCCAGCAGCCGGACAGGGTGGGAGCATCAGCCCCAGCATTTT,CASSRTGWEHQPQHF
-,TRBD1,TRBJ1-1,TRBV5-8,TGTGCCATTACATGGGGGGCGACAGGGGAGACTGAAGCTTTCTTT,CAITWGATGETEAFF
-,TRBD1,TRBJ1-2,TRBV3-1/TRBV3-2,TGTGCCAGCAGCCCGGGACAGGGGGCGAGGGGCTACACCTTC,CASSPGQGARGYTF
-,-,TRBJ2-7,TRBV28,TGTGCCAGCAGTTTAATAGGCCGGTCCTACGAGCAGTACTTC,CASSLIGRSYEQYF
-,TRBD2,TRBJ2-1,TRBV6-6,TGTGCCAGCAGTCTGACTAGCGGGAGGACCTATTCTCATGAGCAGTTCTTC,CASSLTSGRTYSHEQFF
once,TRBD2,TRBJ2-7,TRBV5-1,TGCGCCAGCAGCTTGGTGGCGGGAGGGCCGGGGGAGCAGTACTTC,CASSLVAGGPGEQYF
-,-,TRBJ2-1,TRBV6-5,TGTGCCAGCAGCGGGAAGTTGTATGAGCAGTTCTTC,CASSGKLYEQFF
-,TRBD1,TRBJ1-1,TRBV28,TGTGCCGTAACGACAGGGTTGGTGAACACTGAAGCTTTCTTT,CAVTTGLVNTEAFF
-,-,TRBJ1-3,TRBV6-5,TGTGCCAGCAGCCTTGGACGGGGCTCTGGAAACACCATATATTTT,CASSLGRGSGNTIYF
-,-,TRBJ1-1,TRBV6-2/TRBV6-3,TGTGCCAGCAGTTACTCCCAGGGAACTGAAGCTTTCTTT,CASSYSQGTEAFF
-,-,TRBJ2-7,TRBV5-4,TGTGCCAGCAGCTTGCCAGGGGTATACGAGCAGTACTTC,CASSLPGVYEQYF
-,-,TRBJ1-1,TRBV28,TGTGCCAGCAGTACATCGAACACTGAAGCTTTCTTT,CASSTSNTEAFF
-,-,TRBJ2-5,TRBV3-1/TRBV3-2,TGTGCCAGCAGCCAACCCGGTGGGCTGGAGACCCAGTACTTC,CASSQPGGLETQYF
-,-,TRBJ1-1,TRBV3-1/TRBV3-2,TGTGCCAGCAGCCAGACAGTTATGAACACTGAAGCTTTCTTT,CASSQTVMNTEAFF
-,TRBD1,TRBJ1-1,TRBV4-3,TGCGCCAGCAGCCGCAAGGGACAGGGGGACACTGAAGCTTTCTTT,CASSRKGQGDTEAFF
-,-,TRBJ2-3,TRBV5-6,TGTGCCAGCAGCATGGGTTTACGGGGCACAGATACGCAGTATTTT,CASSMGLRGTDTQYF
-,-,TRBJ1-4,TRBV7-2,TGTGCCAGCAGCTTCACAAGCCCAGGGTTGGGTGAAAAACTGTTTTTT,CASSFTSPGLGEKLFF
-,TRBD1,TRBJ1-3,TRBV28,TGTGCCAGCAGTTTATGGGACAGGGGCCTCTCTGGAAACACCATATATTTT,CASSLWDRGLSGNTIYF
-,-,TRBJ1-4,TRBV28,TGTGCCAGCAGTTTTGGTGCTTCAGGGAAACTGTTTTTT,CASSFGASGKLFF
-,-,TRBJ1-6,TRBV6-5,TGTGCCAGCAGACCTGAGACATACAATAATTCACCCCTCCACTTT,CASRPETYNNSPLHF
-,TRBD1,TRBJ2-2,TRBV9,TGTGCCAGCAGCACCAGACAGGGGACCTACACCGGGGAGCTGTTTTTT,CASSTRQGTYTGELFF
-,-,TRBJ1-5,TRBV19,TGTGCCAGTAGTAGGGGACAATCGGGGAATCGCAATCAGCCCCAGCATTTT,CASSRGQSGNRNQPQHF
-,-,TRBJ2-7,TRBV27,TGTGCCAGCAGTTTATGGCAGGGTAGAGGCGAGCAGTACTTC,CASSLWQGRGEQYF
-,-,TRBJ2-3,TRBV19,TGTGCCAGTAGTCCGGGACAAATCACAGATACGCAGTATTTT,CASSPGQITDTQYF
-,TRBD1,TRBJ1-1,TRBV3-1/TRBV3-2,TGTGCCAGCAGCCATCAAAGGACAGGATTAATGAACACTGAAGCTTTCTTT,CASSHQRTGLMNTEAFF
-,-,TRBJ1-6,TRBV6-5,TGTGCCAGCAGTTACTATTTGGGTTTGAGGAATTCACCCCTCCACTTT,CASSYYLGLRNSPLHF
-,-,TRBJ1-5,TRBV27,TGTGCCAGCAGCCAACAGGGCTTTCAGCCCCAGCATTTT,CASSQQGFQPQHF
-,TRBD2,TRBJ2-7,TRBV6-6,TGTGCCAGCAGTTACTCGACTAGCGGGGGGTCCTACGAGCAGTACTTC,CASSYSTSGGSYEQYF
-,-,TRBJ1-5,TRBV2,TGTGCCAGCAGTGAACAGCGTATCGGGGACACGCCTTTGCGGCCCCAGCATTTT,CASSEQRIGDTPLRPQHF
-,-,TRBJ1-2,TRBV28,TGTGCCAGCAGTCCCCCCGTGCGTGGCTACACCTTC,CASSPPVRGYTF
-,TRBD1,TRBJ2-7,TRBV5-1,TGCGCCAGCAGCCATGGGACAGGGGGCGACGAGCAGTACTTC,CASSHGTGGDEQYF
few,TRBD2,TRBJ2-3,TRBV20-1,TGCAGTGCTAGTCCCGGGACTAGCGGGAGGGCAGCTACGCAGTATTTT,CSASPGTSGRAATQYF
-,-,TRBJ2-6,TRBV5-4,TGTGCCAGCAGCTTGGGGGACTCTGGGGCCAACGTCCTGACTTTC,CASSLGDSGANVLTF
-,TRBD1,TRBJ1-6,TRBV2,TGTGCCACCTGTTTGGACAGGGGAAAATCACCCCTCCACTTT,CATCLDRGKSPLHF
-,-,TRBJ2-6,TRBV4-1,TGCGCCAGCAGCCAAGTTCCGGGCTCTGGGGCCAACGTCCTGACTTTC,CASSQVPGSGANVLTF
-,-,TRBJ2-5,TRBV29-1,TGCAGCGTTGAGGGGTCTAACCTGGAGACCCAGTACTTC,CSVEGSNLETQYF
-,-,TRBJ2-5,TRBV23-1,TGCGTTCAGGGAGACTCGACTCTTCAAGAGACCCAGTACTTC,CVQGDSTLQETQYF
-,TRBD2,TRBJ2-5,TRBV7-2,TGTGCCAGCAGCTTAGGCGGTAGCGGGAGGGCCTGGGAGACCCAGTACTTC,CASSLGGSGRAWETQYF
-,-,TRBJ2-2,TRBV3-1/TRBV3-2,TGTGCCAGCAGCCACGGGAGCGGGGAGCTGTTTTTT,CASSHGSGELFF
-,-,TRBJ2-4,TRBV18,TGTGCCAGCTCCCGTACTCTCGCCAAATCCCAGAATCTAGCCAAAAACATTCAGTACTTC,CASSRTLAKSQNLAKNIQYF
-,TRBD2,TRBJ2-7,TRBV27,TGTGCCAGCAGTTTAGTCCCCTCTCCGGCTAGCGGGATTTACGAGCAGTACTTC,CASSLVPSPASGIYEQYF
-,-,TRBJ2-7,TRBV5-1,TGCGCCAGCAGCTACGGGACGGCCACCTACGAGCAGTACTTC,CASSYGTATYEQYF
-,TRBD2,TRBJ2-3,TRBV7-2,TGTGCCAGCAGCTCAGGGACTAGCGTGACAGATACGCAGTATTTT,CASSSGTSVTDTQYF
-,-,TRBJ1-2,TRBV10-3,TGTGCCATCAGGGGTTACGGGGAGGCCTATGGCTACACCTTC,CAIRGYGEAYGYTF
-,TRBD2,TRBJ2-1,TRBV14,TGTGCCAGCAGCCGCCGGACGGGACTAGCGGGCTTCAGCTCCTACAATGAGCAGTTCTTC,CASSRRTGLAGFSSYNEQFF
-,TRBD1,TRBJ2-7,TRBV19,TGTGCCAGTAGTCCCGGAGGGGACAGGGTTTACGAGCAGTACTTC,CASSPGGDRVYEQYF
-,TRBD2,TRBJ2-5,TRBV19,TGTGCCAGTAGTATAGGGACTAGCGGGAGGGCCGACGGAGAGACCCAGTACTTC,CASSIGTSGRADGETQYF
-,-,TRBJ2-7,TRBV14,TGTGCCAGCAGCCAGGCGGGATACTACGAGCAGTACTTC,CASSQAGYYEQYF
-,-,TRBJ1-5,TRBV24-1,TGTGCCACCAGTGACCGCCCGGGTCAGGGCAATCAGCCCCAGCATTTT,CATSDRPGQGNQPQHF
-,TRBD2,TRBJ2-2,TRBV9,TGTGCCAGCAGCGTTAGCGGGAGCGACACCGGGGAGCTGTTTTTT,CASSVSGSDTGELFF
few,-,TRBJ1-5,TRBV7-2,TGTGCCAGCAGTACCAACAATCAGCCCCAGCATTTT,CASSTNNQPQHF
-,-,TRBJ2-1,TRBV30,TGTGCCTGGAGCGGGACTCCCTTCACCTACAATGAGCAGTTCTTC,CAWSGTPFTYNEQFF